The 16 T cell receptor beta chains reported below all come from one sample, sequenced in a study of blood T cell repertoires in COVID-19 (dated by TCRdb to 2019 to 2021). Library generation was performed with the immunoSEQ multiplex PCR assay. Imported from immuneACCESS, the table was reduced by TCRdb to in-frame sequences with V and J called. These copies leave out some clones; in studies compared against another copy, an unresolved V gene accounts for under half, and the cause of the remainder is not known. This sample comprises fewer than 250,000 clones, under 80% of them detected only once. The ten largest clones add up to about 15% of the sample. Sequencing was done on a sample of PBMCs or T cells enriched from blood (not recorded which). Source of these receptors: a woman between 45 and 60 years old with acute COVID-19.

The rearrangement links TRBV7-2 to TRBJ1-4; 12 bases agree with TRBD1. V lost 6 bases and J lost 9; bases outside the gene matches: 8. This CDR3 has 15 residues. Germline lookup yields CDR1 SGHTA and CDR2 FQGNSA. In DNA form, the CDR3 reads TGTGCCAGCAGTATTCCGGGACAGGGGGCGAAAAAACTGTTTTTT. Translating it yields CASSIPGQGAKKLFF.

The chain carries TRBV24-1 and TRBJ1-5, with no clear D. Germline V lookup: CDR1 KGHDR, CDR2 SFDVKD. The CDR3 extends over 13 amino acids. Trimming removed 4 bases from V and 9 bases from J, with 12 bases in between. In DNA form, the CDR3 reads TGTGCCACCAGTGACCTCCCCCCGGGGCCCCAGCATTTT. Its protein is CATSDLPPGPQHF.

The rearrangement links TRBV4-2 to TRBJ1-6; no clear D. The germline V and J ends were trimmed by 0 bases and 9 bases, with 15 bases remaining between them. The CDR3 is 16 residues long. CDR1 is LGHNA and CDR2 is YNFKEQ in the germline V gene. For the CDR3, the DNA is TGTGCCAGCAGCCAAGAGGGCCGGGAGGTGAGTTCACCCCTCCACTTT. Its translation: CASSQEGREVSSPLHF.

The rearrangement uses TRBV18 and TRBJ1-1; the match to TRBD1 covers 7 bases. The trim removed 3 bases at V and 5 bases at J, leaving 9 bases unmatched. This CDR3 has 15 residues. Germline V gives CDR1 KGHSH, CDR2 LQKENI. This CDR3 is CASSPSRDSRTEAFF. The CDR3 region has the DNA TGTGCCAGCTCACCTAGTAGGGACAGCAGAACTGAAGCTTTCTTT.

The table lists this clone with a count of one. The J gene is TRBJ2-3, the V gene TRBV2, with D maybe TRBD2 (6 bases). V was cut by 11 bases and J by 2 bases, with 14 bases left in between. Germline-derived CDR1 and CDR2 are SNHLY and FYNNEI. The CDR3 extends over 13 amino acids. CDR3 amino acids: CADGTPFTDTQYF. The CDR3 DNA is TGTGCCGACGGGACTCCGTTCACAGATACGCAGTATTTT. The whole variable domain, remainder taken from reference TRBV2 and TRBJ2-3, is EPEVTQTPSHQVTQMGQEVILRCVPISNHLYFYWYRQILGQKVEFLVSFYNNEISEKSEIFDDQFSVERPDGSNFTLKIRSTKLEDSAMYFCADGTPFTDTQYFGPGTRLTVL.

The chain couples TRBV6-6 to TRBJ1-2; unclear D gene. Germline CDR1 MNHNY, CDR2 SVGAGI (reference sequence). The CDR3 contains 13 residues. Trimming took off 8 bases at V and 4 bases at J, with 14 bases between the two ends. The CDR3 DNA sequence: TGTGCCAGCGGAGGACCCTCCGTCTATGGCTACACCTTC. This encodes CASGGPSVYGYTF.

This clone was observed a single time. This rearrangement joins TRBV10-3 to TRBJ1-1; D is possibly TRBD1 (6 bases). CDR1 and CDR2 (germline): ENHRY, SYGVKD. The V end was cut by 6 bases, the J end by 2 bases, with 10 bases between. The CDR3 has 13 residues. CDR3 coding DNA: TGTGCCATCAGCCTGGACAGAAACACTGAAGCTTTCTTT. Protein: CAISLDRNTEAFF.

The V call is TRBV18, the J call TRBJ1-5, with D uncertain. Germline assignment: CDR1 KGHSH and CDR2 LQKENI. V lost 2 bases and J 5 bases, leaving 13 bases between the germline ends. This CDR3 region has 15 residues. The CDR3 DNA sequence: TGTGCCAGCTCACCAACGGCTACAGCGGATCAGCCCCAGCATTTT. As protein: CASSPTATADQPQHF.

The chain uses TRBV2 and TRBJ2-7; 8 bases align to TRBD1. From germline, CDR1 is SNHLY and CDR2 FYNNEI. J lost 6 bases, V lost 4 bases, and 11 bases had no gene match. The CDR3 has 15 amino acids. The DNA of the CDR3 is TGTGCCAGCAGTGTTTCTCAGGGGGCGTTTGGCGAGCAGTACGTC. It encodes CASSVSQGAFGEQYV.

The chain has TRBV30 and TRBJ1-4; tentatively, D is TRBD1 (5 bases). This CDR3 has 14 residues. Germline V CDR1 and CDR2: GTSNPN, SVGIG (reference sequence). V lost 0 bases, J lost 7 bases, and 12 bases lay in between. The CDR3 loop is CAWSVGAVREKLFF. In DNA, the CDR3 is TGTGCCTGGAGTGTTGGGGCGGTGCGTGAAAAACTGTTTTTT.

The rearrangement joins TRBV14 to TRBJ1-6; no firm D call. There are 13 residues in the CDR3. Germline-derived CDR1 and CDR2 are SGHDN and FVKESK. Trimming stripped 0 bases from V and 8 bases from J, with 5 bases between. CDR3 amino acids: CASSQDRDSPLHF. Here the CDR3 DNA reads TGTGCCAGCAGCCAAGATCGGGATTCACCCCTCCACTTT.

V is TRBV27 and J is TRBJ2-5, with 14 positions matching TRBD2. This CDR3 region has 18 residues. Germline assignment: CDR1 MNHEY and CDR2 SMNVEV (reference sequence). J was trimmed by 5 bases and V by 3 bases; bases with no gene match: 11. The CDR3 here is CASSLTTSGGAEGETQYF. DNA of the CDR3: TGTGCCAGCAGTTTGACGACTAGCGGGGGGGCCGAGGGGGAGACCCAGTACTTC.

This sequence joins TRBV3-1 (or the pseudogene TRBV3-2) and TRBJ1-6; the match to TRBD1 covers 9 bases. The CDR3 is 19 residues long. Per germline, CDR1 LGHDT and CDR2 YNNKEL (reference sequence). Trimming cost V 1 base and J 1 base; bases outside gene matches: 8. CDR3 DNA sequence: TGTGCCAGCAGCCAAGGCTGGGACAGGGATGGGTCCTATAATTCACCCCTCCACTTT. It encodes CASSQGWDRDGSYNSPLHF.

The V and J genes are TRBV24-1 and TRBJ2-4; 11 nucleotides align to TRBD1. CDR1 and CDR2 from the germline V gene are KGHDR and SFDVKD. CDR3 length: 14 amino acids. V lost 4 bases and J lost 9; bases outside the gene matches: 4. The chain's CDR3 is CATSESGTGGIQYF. CDR3 in DNA: TGTGCCACCAGTGAATCAGGGACAGGGGGCATTCAGTACTTC.

The chain carries TRBV18 and TRBJ1-1; weak D call: TRBD1 (6 bases). The ends were cut back, 1 base at V and 6 bases at J, with 12 bases in the middle. This CDR3 region has 14 residues. CDR1 is KGHSH and CDR2 is LQKENI in the germline V gene. The CDR3: CASSPRNRESEAFF. In nucleotides, the CDR3 is TGTGCCAGCTCACCACGAAACAGGGAGTCTGAAGCTTTCTTT.

This clone was seen ten or more times. The chain is built from TRBV14 and TRBJ1-2, with D unclear. The CDR3 loop spans 14 amino acids. The ends were cut back, 1 base at V and 8 bases at J, with 14 bases in the middle. Germline CDR1 is SGHDN and CDR2 is FVKESK. The CDR3 is CASSQASTARGYTF. CDR3 DNA sequence: TGTGCCAGCAGCCAAGCTTCTACCGCCAGGGGCTACACCTTC.